Following are 6 T cell receptor delta chains from one sample sequenced in a study of γδ T cells in repeated Plasmodium falciparum infection (dated by TCRdb to 2020 to 2023). For bulk TCR repertoire analysis, Vgamma9/Vdelta2+ and Vdelta2-negative gammadelta T cell populations were isolated by flow sorting from peripheral blood mononuclear cells. To prepare the library, multiplex PCR was applied. Sequencing was performed on an Illumina MiSeq. For TCRdb, the public reads were processed anew by CATT, and duplicate DNA sequences were folded into one row. The sample has around 89,000 delta-chain clones on record, under 1.5% of them singletons. Under 9.5% of the sample belongs to the ten largest clones. Sequenced sample: gamma-delta T cells from blood. These receptors originate from a pool of human donors (malaria-infected and uninfected, not separated).

This clone has more than one count but fewer than ten. TCRdb attributes to this sequence the protein of a much larger clone, which differs from the DNA translation at residue 6; a read error is likely, and the protein displayed is translated from the DNA. The chain links TRDV1 to TRDJ1; D is unresolved. TCRdb gives no J gene; it was assigned here by matching the DNA to germline. The CDR3 sequence is 19 residues long. The germline V gene encodes CDR1 TSWWSYY and CDR2 QGS. Deletions cut 6 bases from V and 0 bases from J, with 26 bases between. The CDR3 is CALGKGSFPLVLYTDKLIF. The CDR3 DNA sequence: TGTGCTCTTGGTAAGGGTTCTTTTCCCTTGGTACTTTACACCGATAAACTCATCTTT.

There are many counts of this clone. A far larger clone is one nucleotide away, so this likely arose from a read error. The identical CDR3 is also encoded by other nucleotide sequences in the sample. V usage is TRDV3 and J usage is TRDJ1; D may be TRDD2 (5 bases). CDR1 TVYSNPD and CDR2 GDNSRS come from the germline V gene (reference sequence). V lost 3 bases, J lost 7 bases, and 24 bases lay in between. The CDR3 has 15 amino acids. The CDR3 loop is CALVLPPGIRGKLIF. DNA for the CDR3: TGTGCCTTAGTTCTTCCCCCGGGAATTAGGGGTAAACTCATCTTT.

Points on this clone: The protein that TCRdb holds for this DNA derives from a much larger clone and differs from the translated DNA at residue 10, which likely indicates a read error; the protein shown here is translated from the DNA. The chain is built from TRDV2 and TRDJ3, with 10 nucleotides matching TRDD3. Germline values: CDR1 GEAIGNYY, CDR2 EKD. This CDR3 is built from 19 residues. V shed 3 bases and J 0 bases; nucleotides not matched to a gene: 7. The CDR3 here is CACDATGGLGSWDTRQMFF. The CDR3, as DNA: TGTGCCTGTGACGCTACTGGGGGATTGGGCTCCTGGGACACCCGACAGATGTTTTTC.

This clone was observed a few times. TCRdb records a much larger clone's protein for this DNA, with a difference at residue 4 that likely arises from a read error; the protein given is the translation of the DNA. The genes are TRDV2 and TRDJ3; 11 nucleotides align to TRDD3. TCRdb lists no J gene, so it was determined here by aligning the DNA to germline. The CDR3 loop spans 20 amino acids. The germline V gene has CDR1 GEAIGNYY and CDR2 EKD. The CDR3, as DNA: TGTGCCTGTGGCACCGTACTGGGGGATAAGAGCTCCTGGGACACCCGACAGATGTTTTTC. Translated: CACGTVLGDKSSWDTRQMFF.

This clone was detected ten times or more. The J gene is TRDJ2, the V gene TRDV1, with 9 bases lining up with TRDD3. The CDR3 extends over 18 amino acids. Germline values: CDR1 TSWWSYY, CDR2 QGS. J lost 0 bases, V lost 5 bases, and 10 bases had no gene match. CDR3 nucleotide sequence: TGTGCTCTTGGGCCTTACTGGGGATACGCTGCTTTGACAGCACAACTCTTCTTT. It specifies CALGPYWGYAALTAQLFF.

Notes on this clone: The amino acid sequence in TCRdb belongs to a much larger clone and departs from this DNA's translation at residue 8, likely a sequencing read error; the sequence shown is translated from the DNA. This chain joins TRDV2 and TRDJ3; 11 bases agree with TRDD3. The J gene is not listed in TCRdb, so it was assigned here from a DNA match to germline. The CDR3 loop spans 19 amino acids. V shed 1 base, J shed 0 bases, and the junction held 4 bases outside the gene matches. Germline V lookup: CDR1 GEAIGNYY, CDR2 EKD. The CDR3 loop is CACDTGGYGSSWDTRQMFF. CDR3 in DNA: TGTGCCTGTGACACTGGGGGATACGGGAGCTCCTGGGACACCCGACAGATGTTTTTC.